This T cell receptor beta chain stems from a study of T cell responses to AZD1222 COVID-19 vaccine. Overall study findings and caveats: Just five or six AZD1222 recipients were seropositive at baseline. Clonal diversity was possibly underestimated, and white British individuals and females predominated among donors. Spike-specific TCRs gained breadth and depth after people received two AZD1222 doses.

A word on this clone: The antigen is undetermined.

Profiling relied on immunoSEQ multiplex PCR, and the TCRdb table lists in-frame clones only, not all of them. The sample lists about 86,000 clones, more than 90% occurring once. Source: peripheral blood, taken on day 0 of AZD1222 vaccination. This receptor was identified in an adult in good health.

CDR3 region: CSAPEVDEQFF. The CDR3, as DNA: TGCAGTGCCCCTGAGGTGGATGAGCAGTTCTTC. This chain connects TRBV20-1 to TRBJ2-1; D is undetermined. Germline V gives CDR1 DFQATT, CDR2 SNEGSKA (reference sequence). The CDR3 runs 11 residues. The V end was cut by 6 bases, the J end by 8 bases, with 11 bases between.